A single sample is the source of the 4 T cell receptor beta chains below, sequenced in a study of CD8 T cells in Susac syndrome. It was with random hexamers that about 0.45 to 1 ug RNA was reverse transcribed. From the immunoSEQ multiplex PCR reads, TCRdb called clonotypes with MiXCR, one entry per CDR3 protein. The sample includes 300,000 or so distinct CDR3 sequences, 92% of them seen just once. The sequencing sample was made of CD4+ T cells from PBMCs. The receptors here all came from a human donor with multiple sclerosis.

The genes are TRBV20-1 and TRBJ1-1, with D possibly TRBD1 on 5 matching bases. This CDR3 contains 13 residues. Germline-derived CDR1 and CDR2 are DFQATT and SNEGSKA (reference sequence). Trimming left V 2 bases short and J 3 bases short, with 10 bases between. In nucleotides, the CDR3 is TGCAGTGCTAGACTGGGGGTGGACACTGAAGCTTTCTTT. This translates into CSARLGVDTEAFF.

CDR3 sequence reads: CASSHGTGYYEQYF. The CDR3 region has the DNA TGTGCCAGCAGCCACGGGACAGGGTATTACGAGCAGTACTTC. V is TRBV3-1 and J is TRBJ2-7, with TRBD1 matching 9 bases. The CDR3 consists of 14 residues. Per germline, CDR1 LGHDT and CDR2 YNNKEL (reference sequence). The junction had 4 bases not matched to a gene; V was cut back by 3 bases and J by 4 bases.

V and J are TRBV12-3 or TRBV12-4 and TRBJ1-5; TRBD1 aligns across 7 bases. This CDR3 comprises 14 residues. V was clipped by 5 bases and J by 2 bases; unmatched bases: 3. This chain's CDR3 is CASSRTGGNQPQHF. The CDR3 nucleotides read TGTGCCAGCAGTCGCACAGGGGGCAATCAGCCCCAGCATTTT.

J is TRBJ2-5 and V is TRBV19; D gene ambiguous. The CDR3 is 13 amino acids. Germline-derived CDR1 and CDR2 are LNHDA and SQIVND (reference sequence). The V end was cut by 4 bases, the J end by 2 bases, with 8 bases between. The CDR3 DNA follows: TGTGCCAGTAGTAAGGACCGTCAAGAGACCCAGTACTTC. Translating it yields CASSKDRQETQYF.